This is a list of T cell receptor beta chains from one sample in a study of CD8 T cells in ankylosing spondylitis. From the 5' RACE reads, TCRdb called clonotypes with MiXCR, one entry per CDR3 protein. This sample has around 440,000 distinct CDR3 sequences, with over 15% found just once. Sequences were obtained from blood, either unsorted or a sorted T cell fraction (not recorded which). The source of these receptors is a male donor with ankylosing spondylitis. Both conserved end residues are part of each CDR3. For some rows the clone size is stated as once, few or many, or as a class when expanded; others skip it.

V: TRBV20-1
size: few
J: TRBJ1-6
CDR3: CSAPNRGSNSPLHF

V: TRBV15
size: .
J: TRBJ2-2
CDR3: CATSGASGSGELFF

V: TRBV27
size: few
J: TRBJ2-2
CDR3: CASSFSPSGSTGELFF

V: TRBV7-8
size: few
J: TRBJ2-5
CDR3: CASSLWGQAGVETQYF

V: TRBV12-3/TRBV12-4
size: .
J: TRBJ2-1
CDR3: CASMGAGRNNEQFF

V: TRBV7-9
size: .
J: TRBJ2-1
CDR3: CARAGPNNEQFF

V: TRBV7-2
size: few
J: TRBJ2-7
CDR3: CASSSRGSLAYEQYF

V: TRBV6-5
size: .
J: TRBJ1-2
CDR3: CASSYTYGQGNGYTF

V: TRBV4-1
size: many
J: TRBJ2-1
CDR3: CASSQGQGGVTEQFF

V: TRBV7-2
size: few
J: TRBJ2-1
CDR3: CASSFSGGAVNEQFF

V: TRBV12-3/TRBV12-4
size: many
J: TRBJ2-7
CDR3: CASSLLHTYEQYF

V: TRBV9
size: few
J: TRBJ2-7
CDR3: CASSVDMGLATYEQYF

V: TRBV4-3
size: .
J: TRBJ1-5
CDR3: CASSQDSQGFRPQHF

V: TRBV20-1
size: .
J: TRBJ1-1
CDR3: CGGGPSEAFF

V: TRBV5-1
size: .
J: TRBJ2-1
CDR3: CASSRDGPNNEQFF

V: TRBV5-1
size: .
J: TRBJ1-1
CDR3: CASSLVGQGYSNTEAFF

V: TRBV12-3/TRBV12-4
size: .
J: TRBJ2-3
CDR3: CASSPGQGVTDTQYF

V: TRBV6-1
size: .
J: TRBJ1-6
CDR3: CASSPGRGNSPLHF

V: TRBV11-2
size: .
J: TRBJ2-5
CDR3: CASSLGGNGPETQYF

V: TRBV12-3/TRBV12-4
size: .
J: TRBJ2-2
CDR3: CASSPTLNTGELFF

V: TRBV25-1
size: .
J: TRBJ2-1
CDR3: CASSGRQGAAYNEQFF

V: TRBV7-9
size: .
J: TRBJ1-2
CDR3: CASSSIANYGYTF

V: TRBV3-1
size: few
J: TRBJ2-5
CDR3: CASSLGEQETQYF

V: TRBV2
size: .
J: TRBJ2-2
CDR3: CASSVGVLNTGELFF

V: TRBV20-1
size: few
J: TRBJ2-3
CDR3: CSTSVGDTQYF

V: TRBV12-3/TRBV12-4
size: many
J: TRBJ1-2
CDR3: CASRPGGSNYGYTF

V: TRBV6-1
size: .
J: TRBJ1-1
CDR3: CASSKGRGYTEAFF

V: TRBV30
size: few
J: TRBJ2-5
CDR3: CAWRNGETQYF

V: TRBV29-1
size: many
J: TRBJ2-1
CDR3: CSAGGGLAVNEQFF

V: TRBV7-2
size: .
J: TRBJ1-4
CDR3: CASSLASGTGNEKLFF

V: TRBV28
size: .
J: TRBJ2-1
CDR3: CASKDRAVYNEQFF

V: TRBV9
size: .
J: TRBJ1-1
CDR3: CASSFGDPRQGRDTEAFF

V: TRBV4-1
size: .
J: TRBJ1-1
CDR3: CASSQVDRPNTEAFF

V: TRBV5-1
size: many
J: TRBJ2-5
CDR3: CASSERLQETQYF

V: TRBV4-1
size: few
J: TRBJ2-3
CDR3: CASSQEGRDTDTQYF

V: TRBV11-2
size: few
J: TRBJ1-4
CDR3: CASSLDGTGREKLFF

V: TRBV7-2
size: .
J: TRBJ2-5
CDR3: CASSWTGSQETQYF

V: TRBV7-3
size: .
J: TRBJ2-7
CDR3: CASSLTGGEVEQYF

V: TRBV3-1
size: .
J: TRBJ2-7
CDR3: CASSQVNMWTGGVGQYF

V: TRBV6-5
size: few
J: TRBJ2-5
CDR3: CASSYSRTTGTQYF

V: TRBV5-1
size: .
J: TRBJ2-1
CDR3: CASSLGMASGPSYNEQFF

V: TRBV20-1
size: .
J: TRBJ1-1
CDR3: CSARDRWRGDLNTEAFF

V: TRBV24-1
size: .
J: TRBJ1-2
CDR3: CATSDRGQNYGYTF

V: TRBV10-3
size: many
J: TRBJ2-7
CDR3: CAISKSTYEQYF

V: TRBV6-1
size: .
J: TRBJ1-2
CDR3: CASSERAGHNYGYTF

V: TRBV5-1
size: few
J: TRBJ2-5
CDR3: CASSFLAGGRGETQYF

V: TRBV5-6
size: many
J: TRBJ1-1
CDR3: CASSPNGGRTEAFF

V: TRBV29-1
size: .
J: TRBJ2-3
CDR3: CSVEKGLLQYF

V: TRBV9
size: .
J: TRBJ1-2
CDR3: CASSEGPSTGDYGYTF

V: TRBV5-1
size: few
J: TRBJ1-2
CDR3: CASSPSVGDRYGYTF

V: TRBV20-1
size: many
J: TRBJ1-4
CDR3: CSARDRGEKLFF

V: TRBV29-1
size: many
J: TRBJ2-7
CDR3: CSVEGQGAREQYF

V: TRBV28
size: few
J: TRBJ2-7
CDR3: CASSSWGLAGAGSYEQYF

V: TRBV4-1
size: .
J: TRBJ1-2
CDR3: CASSQDGQYGYTF

V: TRBV3-1
size: .
J: TRBJ2-2
CDR3: CASRLTSGGSGELFF

V: TRBV4-3
size: .
J: TRBJ2-1
CDR3: CASSQDPPGSSYNEQFF

V: TRBV4-2
size: .
J: TRBJ1-2
CDR3: CASSQDLTGDGVGYTF

V: TRBV15
size: many
J: TRBJ2-7
CDR3: CATSRDLYEQYF

V: TRBV7-9
size: few
J: TRBJ2-1
CDR3: CASRSGTRSSYNEQFF

V: TRBV5-1
size: .
J: TRBJ2-1
CDR3: CASTPGGSGPNEQFF